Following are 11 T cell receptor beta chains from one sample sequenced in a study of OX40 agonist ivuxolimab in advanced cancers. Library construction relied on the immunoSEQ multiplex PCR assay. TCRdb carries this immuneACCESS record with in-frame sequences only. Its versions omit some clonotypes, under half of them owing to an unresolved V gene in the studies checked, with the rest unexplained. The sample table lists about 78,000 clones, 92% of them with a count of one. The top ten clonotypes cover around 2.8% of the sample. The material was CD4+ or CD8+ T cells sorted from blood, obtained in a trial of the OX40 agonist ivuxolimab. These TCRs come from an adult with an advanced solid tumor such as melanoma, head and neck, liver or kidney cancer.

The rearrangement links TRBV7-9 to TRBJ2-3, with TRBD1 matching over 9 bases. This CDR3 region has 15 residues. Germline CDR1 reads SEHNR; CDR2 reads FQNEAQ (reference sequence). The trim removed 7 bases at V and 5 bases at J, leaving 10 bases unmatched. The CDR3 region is CASTTRGQGGDTQYF. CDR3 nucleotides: TGTGCCAGCACCACGCGGGGACAGGGTGGAGATACGCAGTATTTT.

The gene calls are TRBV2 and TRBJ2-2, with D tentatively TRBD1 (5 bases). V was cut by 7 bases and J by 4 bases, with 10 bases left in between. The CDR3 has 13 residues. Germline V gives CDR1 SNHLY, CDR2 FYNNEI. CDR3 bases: TGTGCCAGCAATCGGCAGGGCACCGGGGAGCTGTTTTTT. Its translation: CASNRQGTGELFF.

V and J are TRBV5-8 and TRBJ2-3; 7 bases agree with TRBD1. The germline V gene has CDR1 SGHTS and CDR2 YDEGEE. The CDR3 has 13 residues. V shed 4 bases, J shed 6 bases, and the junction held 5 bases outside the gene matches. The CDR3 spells CASSRTGGDTQYF. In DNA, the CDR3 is TGTGCCAGCAGCCGGACAGGCGGCGATACGCAGTATTTT.

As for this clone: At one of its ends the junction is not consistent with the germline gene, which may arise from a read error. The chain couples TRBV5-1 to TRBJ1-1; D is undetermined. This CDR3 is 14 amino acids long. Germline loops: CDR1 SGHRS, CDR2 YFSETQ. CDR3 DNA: TGCGCCGGCAGCTTGAAAGGGAAGGACACTGAAGCTTTCTTT. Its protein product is CAGSLKGKDTEAFF.

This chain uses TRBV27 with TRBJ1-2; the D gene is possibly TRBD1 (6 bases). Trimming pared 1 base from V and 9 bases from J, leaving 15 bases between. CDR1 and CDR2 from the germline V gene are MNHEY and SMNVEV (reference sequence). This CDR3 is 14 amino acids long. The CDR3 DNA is TGTGCCAGCAGTTTATTAGGACAGCCCGGGCGCTACACCTTC. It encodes CASSLLGQPGRYTF.

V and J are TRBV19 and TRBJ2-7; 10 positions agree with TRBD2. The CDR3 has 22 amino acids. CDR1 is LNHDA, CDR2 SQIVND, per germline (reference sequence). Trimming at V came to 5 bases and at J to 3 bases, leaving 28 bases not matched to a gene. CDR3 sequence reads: CASSPRTSGEIFNLNPFYEQYF. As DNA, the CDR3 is TGTGCCAGTAGTCCGAGGACTAGCGGCGAAATATTTAACCTGAATCCATTCTACGAGCAGTACTTC.

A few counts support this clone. The CDR3 protein is CASSPPGAEYEQYF. The DNA for the CDR3 is TGTGCCAGCTCACCGCCGGGAGCAGAGTACGAGCAGTACTTC. The chain recombines TRBV18 with TRBJ2-7; a weak D match, TRBD2 (6 bases). CDR1 KGHSH and CDR2 LQKENI come from the germline V gene. V shed 3 bases and J shed 4 bases, with 13 bases lying between them. The CDR3 totals 14 residues.

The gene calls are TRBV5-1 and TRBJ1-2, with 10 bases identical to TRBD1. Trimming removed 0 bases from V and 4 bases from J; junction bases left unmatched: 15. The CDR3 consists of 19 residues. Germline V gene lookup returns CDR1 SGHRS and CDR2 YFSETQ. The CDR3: CASSLDPRGDRGTTYGYTF. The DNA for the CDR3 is TGCGCCAGCAGCTTGGACCCCAGGGGGGACAGGGGAACTACCTATGGCTACACCTTC.

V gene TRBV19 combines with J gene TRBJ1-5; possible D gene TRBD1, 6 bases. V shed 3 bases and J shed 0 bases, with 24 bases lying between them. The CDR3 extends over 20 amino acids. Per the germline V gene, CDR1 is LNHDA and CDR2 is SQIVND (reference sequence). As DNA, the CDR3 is TGTGCCAGTAGTATCCATCGACAGGCCTCCTGGGAGAATAGCAATCAGCCCCAGCATTTT. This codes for CASSIHRQASWENSNQPQHF. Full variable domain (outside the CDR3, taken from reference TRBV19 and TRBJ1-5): DGGITQSPKYLFRKEGQNVTLSCEQNLNHDAMYWYRQDPGQGLRLIYYSQIVNDFQKGDIAEGYSVSREKKESFPLTVTSAQKNPTAFYLCASSIHRQASWENSNQPQHFGDGTRLSIL.

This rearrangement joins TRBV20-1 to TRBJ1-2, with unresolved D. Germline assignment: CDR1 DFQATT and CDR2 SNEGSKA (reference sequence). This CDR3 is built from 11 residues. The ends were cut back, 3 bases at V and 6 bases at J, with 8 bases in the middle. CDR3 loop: CSASSRDGYTF. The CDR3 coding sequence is TGCAGTGCTAGTAGCAGAGATGGCTACACCTTC.

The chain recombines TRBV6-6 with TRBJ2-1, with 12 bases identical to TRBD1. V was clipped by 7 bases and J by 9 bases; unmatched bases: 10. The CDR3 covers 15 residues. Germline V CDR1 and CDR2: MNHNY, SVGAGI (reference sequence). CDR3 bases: TGTGCCAGCACCGGCCGGGACAGGGGGCTGGGTGAGCAGTTCTTC. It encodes CASTGRDRGLGEQFF.